This entry lists 15 T cell receptor beta chains sequenced from one sample in a study of blood T cell repertoires in COVID-19. Assay used: immunoSEQ multiplex PCR; TCRdb lists only in-frame clones, some missing. The sample lists under 80,000 clones; 86% were seen once. Sequenced material: peripheral blood. The receptors originated from a man between 65 and 85 years old with active COVID-19.

V usage is TRBV28 and J usage is TRBJ1-5; 7 bases fit TRBD1. The CDR3 has 16 residues. V gave up 3 bases and J gave up 0 bases; unmatched junction bases: 5. Germline CDR1 is MDHEN and CDR2 is SYDVKM. CDR3 nucleotides: TGTGCCAGCAGTTTCCACAGGGGACCTAGCAATCAGCCCCAGCATTTT. This gives the protein CASSFHRGPSNQPQHF.

The chain joins TRBV20-1 to TRBJ2-7, with 7 bases matching TRBD2. The CDR3 sequence is 14 residues long. V shed 6 bases, J shed 0 bases, and the junction held 8 bases outside the gene matches. Germline CDR1 DFQATT, CDR2 SNEGSKA (reference sequence). The CDR3 region is CSASPLANSYEQYF. The CDR3 DNA is TGCAGTGCGAGTCCACTAGCGAACTCCTACGAGCAGTACTTC.

This clone was recorded only once. J is TRBJ2-2 and V is TRBV19; 7 nucleotides align to TRBD2. Germline CDR1 reads LNHDA; CDR2 reads SQIVND (reference sequence). CDR3 length: 16 residues. V lost 1 base to trimming and J lost 1 base; unmatched junction nucleotides: 3. The CDR3 loop reads CASSIGSGGNTGELFF. The DNA of the CDR3 is TGTGCCAGTAGTATAGGTTCGGGGGGGAACACCGGGGAGCTGTTTTTT.

CDR3: CASSYSGGQGADTQYF. The CDR3 DNA reads as TGTGCCAGCAGTTACTCGGGGGGACAGGGGGCAGATACGCAGTATTTT. This chain connects TRBV6-5 to TRBJ2-3, with 11 positions matching TRBD1. The germline V gene has CDR1 MNHEY and CDR2 SVGAGI. The V gene end was trimmed by 0 bases and the J gene end by 4 bases; junction bases not matched to a gene: 3. The CDR3 sequence is 16 residues long.

This clone occurred once. CDR3 residues: CASSYSRSMLAFF. The CDR3 nucleotides are TGTGCCAGCAGTTACTCGAGGTCCATGCTGGCTTTCTTT. V usage is TRBV6-2 or TRBV6-3 and J usage is TRBJ1-1; D ambiguous. There are 13 residues in the CDR3. V gave up 0 bases and J gave up 11 bases, with 13 bases separating them. The germline gives CDR1 MNHEY, CDR2 SVGEGT.

The V gene is TRBV9, the J gene TRBJ2-3; 9 bases fit TRBD2. This CDR3 region has 15 residues. The J segment lost 4 bases and the V segment lost 2 bases, leaving 5 bases of the junction unmatched. Germline CDR1 SGDLS, CDR2 YYNGEE. DNA of the CDR3: TGTGCCAGCAGCGTGGGGGGACTAGCAGCAGATACGCAGTATTTT. Translation: CASSVGGLAADTQYF.

This clone has more than one count but fewer than ten. V gene TRBV28 combines with J gene TRBJ2-4, with 7 positions matching TRBD1. The V and J ends lost 7 bases and 6 bases, in that order; junction bases with no gene match: 9. The CDR3 totals 14 residues. CDR1 and CDR2 (germline): MDHEN, SYDVKM. CDR3 amino acids: CASTGRGWGNIQYF. For the CDR3, the DNA is TGTGCCAGCACCGGCAGGGGGTGGGGAAACATTCAGTACTTC.

The genes are TRBV11-2 and TRBJ1-2; TRBD1 matches at 10 bases. From germline, CDR1 is SGHAT and CDR2 FQNNGV. The CDR3 is 17 amino acids. V lost 6 bases to trimming and J lost 0 bases; unmatched junction nucleotides: 10. This CDR3 reads CASRIYGTGATNYGYTF. CDR3 DNA: TGTGCCAGCAGGATTTACGGGACAGGGGCCACTAACTATGGCTACACCTTC. The variable domain in full, completed from reference TRBV11-2 and TRBJ1-2, reads EAGVAQSPRYKIIEKRQSVAFWCNPISGHATLYWYQQILGQGPKLLIQFQNNGVVDDSQLPKDRFSAERLKGVDSTLKIQPAKLEDSAVYLCASRIYGTGATNYGYTFGSGTRLTVV.

This clone was seen a handful of times. The chain uses TRBV30 and TRBJ2-7; 9 nucleotides align to TRBD2. V lost 1 base and J lost 6; bases outside the gene matches: 7. Germline CDR1 GTSNPN, CDR2 SVGIG (reference sequence). The CDR3 extends over 14 amino acids. DNA of the CDR3: TGTGCCTGGAGTGGGACTAGCGCCAGGGGCGAGCAGTACTTC. Protein product: CAWSGTSARGEQYF.

The J gene is TRBJ2-3, the V gene TRBV5-4; 9 positions agree with TRBD2. CDR3 size: 16 residues. The J segment lost 6 bases and the V segment lost 5 bases, leaving 13 bases of the junction unmatched. In germline, CDR1 is SGHNT, CDR2 YYREEE (reference sequence). The CDR3: CASSRPASGGRDTQYF. The CDR3 coding sequence is TGTGCCAGCAGTAGACCCGCCAGCGGGGGGCGGGATACGCAGTATTTT.

The V call is TRBV28, the J call TRBJ2-7; 7 bases are shared with TRBD2. With 0 bases clipped from V and 2 bases from J, the junction kept 1 base outside the gene matches. From germline, CDR1 is MDHEN and CDR2 SYDVKM. This CDR3 region has 14 residues. DNA for the CDR3: TGTGCCAGCAGTTTATGGGGGGGGGCCTACGAGCAGTACTTC. It yields the protein CASSLWGGAYEQYF.

The J gene is TRBJ2-1, the V gene TRBV6-1, with D perhaps matching TRBD1 (7 bases). CDR1 is MNHNS and CDR2 is SASEGT in the germline V gene. The CDR3 extends over 16 amino acids. Between the trimmed V and J ends, which lost 2 bases and 9 bases, there was a span of 20 bases. CDR3 in amino acids: CASSELGAGGGGEQFF. The CDR3 bases are TGTGCCAGCAGTGAATTGGGGGCAGGGGGAGGCGGTGAGCAGTTCTTC.

The chain joins TRBV7-9 to TRBJ2-3; D remains unclear. The CDR3 consists of 14 residues. Per the germline V gene, CDR1 is SEHNR and CDR2 is FQNEAQ (reference sequence). The ends were cut back, 5 bases at V and 4 bases at J, with 13 bases in the middle. The CDR3 nucleotides are TGTGCCAGCAGCCCCGGCGGTTCGGCAGATACGCAGTATTTT. Translating it yields CASSPGGSADTQYF.

This clone was picked up a small number of times. The chain uses TRBV2 and TRBJ2-5; 8 bases map to TRBD2. The trim removed 6 bases at V and 4 bases at J, leaving 13 bases unmatched. The CDR3 runs to 16 residues. CDR1 SNHLY and CDR2 FYNNEI come from the germline V gene. The CDR3 bases are TGTGCCAGCAGCGTCGGACTAGCCCGGGGGGGAGAGACCCAGTACTTC. Translation gives CASSVGLARGGETQYF.

This sequence joins TRBV5-1 and TRBJ1-1; 7 nucleotides agree with TRBD1. Trimming at V came to 5 bases and at J to 1 base, leaving 5 bases not matched to a gene. CDR1 and CDR2 (germline): SGHRS, YFSETQ. The CDR3 extends over 14 amino acids. The CDR3 coding sequence is TGCGCCAGCAGGTGGACAGGATCGAACACTGAAGCTTTCTTT. Its protein is CASRWTGSNTEAFF.